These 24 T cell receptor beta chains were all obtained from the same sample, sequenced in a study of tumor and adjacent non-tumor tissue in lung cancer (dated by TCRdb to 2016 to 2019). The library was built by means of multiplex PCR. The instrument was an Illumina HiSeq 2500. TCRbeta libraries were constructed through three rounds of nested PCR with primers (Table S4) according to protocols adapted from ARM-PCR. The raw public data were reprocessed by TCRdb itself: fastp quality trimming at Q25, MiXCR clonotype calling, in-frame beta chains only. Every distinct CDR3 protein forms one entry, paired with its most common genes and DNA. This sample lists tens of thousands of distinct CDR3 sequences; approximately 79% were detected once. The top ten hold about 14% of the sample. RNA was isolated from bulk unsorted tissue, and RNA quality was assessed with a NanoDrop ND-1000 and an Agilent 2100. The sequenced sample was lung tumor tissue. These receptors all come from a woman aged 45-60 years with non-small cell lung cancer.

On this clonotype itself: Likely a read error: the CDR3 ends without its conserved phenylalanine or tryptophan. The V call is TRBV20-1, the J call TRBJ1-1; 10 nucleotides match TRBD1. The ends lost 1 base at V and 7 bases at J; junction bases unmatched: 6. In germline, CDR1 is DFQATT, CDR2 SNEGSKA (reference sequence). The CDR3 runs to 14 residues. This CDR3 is CSARARDRGLEAFL. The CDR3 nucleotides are TGCAGTGCTAGAGCGCGAGACAGGGGGCTTGAAGCTTTCCTT.

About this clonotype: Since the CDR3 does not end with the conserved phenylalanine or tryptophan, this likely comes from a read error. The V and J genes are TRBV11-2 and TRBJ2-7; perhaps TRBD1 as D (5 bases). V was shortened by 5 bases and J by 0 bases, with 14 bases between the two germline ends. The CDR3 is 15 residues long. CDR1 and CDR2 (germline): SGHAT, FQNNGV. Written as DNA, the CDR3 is TGTGCCAGCAGCCTGGACAAGGATTTCTCCTACGAGCAGTACTTA. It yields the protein CASSLDKDFSYEQYL.

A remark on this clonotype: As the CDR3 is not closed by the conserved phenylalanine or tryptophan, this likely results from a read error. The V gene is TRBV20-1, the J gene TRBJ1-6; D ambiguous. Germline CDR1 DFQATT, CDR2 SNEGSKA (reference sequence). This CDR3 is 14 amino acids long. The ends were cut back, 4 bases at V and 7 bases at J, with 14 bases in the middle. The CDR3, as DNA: TGCAGTGCTACCAACCCGGGTCGGAATTCACCCCTCCACTAT. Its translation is CSATNPGRNSPLHY.

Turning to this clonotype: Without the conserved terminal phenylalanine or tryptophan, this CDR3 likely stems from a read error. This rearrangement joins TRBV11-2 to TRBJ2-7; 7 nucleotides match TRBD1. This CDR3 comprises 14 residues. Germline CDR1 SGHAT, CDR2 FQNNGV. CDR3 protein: CVSSLGQFSSEQYL. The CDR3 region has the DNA TGTGTCAGCAGCTTGGGACAGTTCTCGTCAGAGCAGTACTTA.

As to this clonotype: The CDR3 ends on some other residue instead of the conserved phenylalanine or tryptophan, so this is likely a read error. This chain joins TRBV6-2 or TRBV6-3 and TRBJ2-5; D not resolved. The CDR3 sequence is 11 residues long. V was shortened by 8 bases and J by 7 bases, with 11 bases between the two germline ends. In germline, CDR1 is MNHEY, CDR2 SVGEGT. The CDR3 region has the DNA TGTGCCAGCGGGGATAGAGCGACCCAGTACTGC. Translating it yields CASGDRATQYC.

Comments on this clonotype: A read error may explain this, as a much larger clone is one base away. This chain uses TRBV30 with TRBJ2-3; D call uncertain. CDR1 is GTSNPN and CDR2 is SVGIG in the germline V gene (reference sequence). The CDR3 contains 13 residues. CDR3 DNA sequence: TGTGCCTGGAGTGTACCGGGCACAGATAGGCAGTATTTT. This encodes CAWSVPGTDRQYF.

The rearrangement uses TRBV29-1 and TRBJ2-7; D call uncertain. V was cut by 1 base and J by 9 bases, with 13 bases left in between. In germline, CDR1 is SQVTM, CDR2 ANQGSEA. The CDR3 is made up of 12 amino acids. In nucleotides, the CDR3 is TGCAGCGTTGAAGTGGGATCCTACAGGCAGTACTTC. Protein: CSVEVGSYRQYF.

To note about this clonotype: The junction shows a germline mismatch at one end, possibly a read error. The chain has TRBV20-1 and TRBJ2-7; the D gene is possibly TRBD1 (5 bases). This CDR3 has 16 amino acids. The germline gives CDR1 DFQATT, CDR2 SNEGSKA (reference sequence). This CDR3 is CSARGQRVDNSYEHYF. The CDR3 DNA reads TGCAGTGCTAGAGGCCAAAGGGTGGACAACTCCTACGAGCACTACTTC.

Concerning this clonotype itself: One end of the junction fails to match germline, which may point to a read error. The CDR3 nucleotides read TGCGCCAGCTCAACGGGGCCATGCCAACCAAGAAATGAACAACTGTTTTTT. Amino acid sequence: CASSTGPCQPRNEQLFF. The gene calls are TRBV4-1 and TRBJ1-4; maybe TRBD1 (5 bases). CDR1 MGHRA and CDR2 YSYEKL come from the germline V gene. This CDR3 is 17 amino acids long.

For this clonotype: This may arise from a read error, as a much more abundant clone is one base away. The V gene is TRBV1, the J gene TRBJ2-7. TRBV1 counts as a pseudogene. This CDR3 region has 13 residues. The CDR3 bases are TGCACCAGCAGCCAAGATCGCCACTACGAGCAGTACTTC. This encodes CTSSQDRHYEQYF.

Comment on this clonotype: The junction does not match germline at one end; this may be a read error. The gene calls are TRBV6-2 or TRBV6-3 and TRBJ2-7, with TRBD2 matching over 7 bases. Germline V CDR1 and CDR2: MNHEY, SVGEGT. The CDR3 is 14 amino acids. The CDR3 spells CASNTSVMSYEQYF. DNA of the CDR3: TGTGCCAGCAATACTAGCGTGATGTCCTACGAACAGTACTTC.

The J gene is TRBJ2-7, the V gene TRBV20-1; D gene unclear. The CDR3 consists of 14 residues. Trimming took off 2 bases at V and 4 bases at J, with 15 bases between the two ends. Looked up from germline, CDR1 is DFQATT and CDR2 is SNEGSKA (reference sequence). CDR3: CSARWELAAYEQYF. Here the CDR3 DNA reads TGCAGTGCTAGATGGGAACTGGCGGCATACGAGCAGTACTTC.

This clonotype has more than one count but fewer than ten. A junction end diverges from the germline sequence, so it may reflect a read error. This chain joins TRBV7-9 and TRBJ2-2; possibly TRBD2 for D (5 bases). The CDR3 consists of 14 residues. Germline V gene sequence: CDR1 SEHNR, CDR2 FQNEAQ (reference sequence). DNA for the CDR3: TGTGCCAGCAGCTTAACCCACCACACCGGGGAGCTATTTTTT. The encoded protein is CASSLTHHTGELFF.

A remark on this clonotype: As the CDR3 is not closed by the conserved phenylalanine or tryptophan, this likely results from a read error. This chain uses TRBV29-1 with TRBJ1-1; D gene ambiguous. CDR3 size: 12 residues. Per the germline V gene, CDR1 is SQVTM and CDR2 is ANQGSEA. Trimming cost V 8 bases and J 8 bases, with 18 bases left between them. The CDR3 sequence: CSLVTSAHEAFL. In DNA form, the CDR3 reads TGCAGCCTTGTTACTTCGGCCCACGAAGCTTTCCTT.

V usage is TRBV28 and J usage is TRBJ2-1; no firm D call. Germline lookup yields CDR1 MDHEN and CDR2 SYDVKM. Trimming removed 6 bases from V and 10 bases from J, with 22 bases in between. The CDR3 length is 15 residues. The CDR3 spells CASRSSQPTPLEQFF. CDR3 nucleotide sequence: TGTGCCAGCAGATCTTCTCAGCCCACGCCACTCGAGCAGTTCTTC.

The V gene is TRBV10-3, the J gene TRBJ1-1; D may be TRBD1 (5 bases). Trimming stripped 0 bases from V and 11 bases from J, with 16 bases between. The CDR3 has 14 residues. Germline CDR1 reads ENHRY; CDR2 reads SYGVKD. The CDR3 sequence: CAISESYPGLEAFF. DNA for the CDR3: TGTGCCATCAGTGAGTCCTACCCGGGGCTGGAGGCTTTCTTT.

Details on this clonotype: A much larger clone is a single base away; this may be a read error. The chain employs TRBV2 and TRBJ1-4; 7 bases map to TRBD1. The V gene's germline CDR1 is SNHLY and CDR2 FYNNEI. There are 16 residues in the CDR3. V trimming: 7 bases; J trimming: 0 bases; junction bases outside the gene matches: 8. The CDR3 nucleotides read TGTGCCAGCATTGGGACAGCCCACGCAACTAATGAAAAACTGTTTTTT. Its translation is CASIGTAHATNEKLFF.

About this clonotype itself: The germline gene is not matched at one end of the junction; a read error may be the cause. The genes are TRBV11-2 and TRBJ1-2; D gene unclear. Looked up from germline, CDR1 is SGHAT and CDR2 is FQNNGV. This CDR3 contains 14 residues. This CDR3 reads CASSLKGGINGYTF. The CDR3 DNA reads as TGTGCCAGCAGCTTAAAAGGTGGCATTAATGGTTACACCTTC.

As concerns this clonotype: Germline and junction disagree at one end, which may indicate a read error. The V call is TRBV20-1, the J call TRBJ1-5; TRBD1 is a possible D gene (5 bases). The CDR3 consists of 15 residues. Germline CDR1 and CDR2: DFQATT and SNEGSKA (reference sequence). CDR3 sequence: CSVRDQRQGFQPQHF. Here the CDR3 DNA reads TGCAGTGTTAGAGACCAGCGGCAGGGTTTTCAACCCCAGCATTTT.

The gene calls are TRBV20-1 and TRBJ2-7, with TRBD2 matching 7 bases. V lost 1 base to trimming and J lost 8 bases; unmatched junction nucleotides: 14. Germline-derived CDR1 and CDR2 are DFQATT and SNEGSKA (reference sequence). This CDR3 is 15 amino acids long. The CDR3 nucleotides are TGCAGTGCTAGAGCGCCGGGGGGTAGGGTTTATAAGCAGTACTTC. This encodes CSARAPGGRVYKQYF.

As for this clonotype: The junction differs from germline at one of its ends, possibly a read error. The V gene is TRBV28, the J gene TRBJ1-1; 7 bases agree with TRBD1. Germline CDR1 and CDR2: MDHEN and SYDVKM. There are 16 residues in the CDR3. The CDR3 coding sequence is TGTGCCAGCAGTGTTAATCGACAGGGACGATACACTGAAGCCATCTTT. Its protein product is CASSVNRQGRYTEAIF.

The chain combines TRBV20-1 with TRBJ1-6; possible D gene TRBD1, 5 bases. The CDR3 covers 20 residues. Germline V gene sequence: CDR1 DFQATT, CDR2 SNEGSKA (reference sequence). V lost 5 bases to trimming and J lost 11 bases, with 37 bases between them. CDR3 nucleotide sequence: TGCAGTGCTCGACGGATTGATGTCGTGTCTCGGGCGGAGCAGGGAACACCCCTCCACTTT. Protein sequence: CSARRIDVVSRAEQGTPLHF.

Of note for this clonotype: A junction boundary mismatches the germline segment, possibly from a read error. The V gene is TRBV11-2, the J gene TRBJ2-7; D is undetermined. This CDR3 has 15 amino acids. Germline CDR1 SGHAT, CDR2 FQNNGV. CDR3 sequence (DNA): TGTGCCAGCAACTTATCTCCGCGTCCCTCCTACGAGCTGTACTTC. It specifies CASNLSPRPSYELYF. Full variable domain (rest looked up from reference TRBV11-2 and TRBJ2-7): EAGVAQSPRYKIIEKRQSVAFWCNPISGHATLYWYQQILGQGPKLLIQFQNNGVVDDSQLPKDRFSAERLKGVDSTLKIQPAKLEDSAVYLCASNLSPRPSYELYFGPGTRLTVT.

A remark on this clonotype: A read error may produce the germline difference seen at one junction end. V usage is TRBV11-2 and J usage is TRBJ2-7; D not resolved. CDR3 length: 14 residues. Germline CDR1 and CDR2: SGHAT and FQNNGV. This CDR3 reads CASNSPRKHYEQYF. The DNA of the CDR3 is TGTGCAAGCAACTCCCCCAGGAAACACTACGAGCAGTACTTC.